Listed below are T cell receptor beta chains from one sample, sequenced in a study of identifying expanded T cells in peripheral blood. The assay was immunoSEQ multiplex PCR, and TCRdb's table has in-frame clones only and misses some. The table lists fewer than 85,000 clones, roughly four fifths of them singletons. The specimen sequenced was blood. All receptors derive from a person aged 18 to 75 in good health. Each CDR3 is given with its conserved first and last residue. Each record gives: J gene, V gene, clone size, D gene, CDR3 DNA, CDR3 protein. The D gene is left open where the match is weak. For some rows the clone size is stated as once, few or many, or as a class when expanded; others skip it.

TRBJ2-3	TRBV21-1	.	.	TGTGCCAGCAGCAAAGAGCCGGCTAGCACAGATACGCAGTATTTT	CASSKEPASTDTQYF
TRBJ1-1	TRBV11-3	.	.	TGTGCCAGCAGCTTAGACTCGGTAAACACTGAAGCTTTCTTT	CASSLDSVNTEAFF
TRBJ2-7	TRBV29-1	.	TRBD2	TGCAGCGTCGGGACTAGCGGGCGTAAGAACTACTACGAGCAGTACTTC	CSVGTSGRKNYYEQYF
TRBJ2-7	TRBV4-2	few	.	TGTGCCAGCAGCCAAGTGGGAGTCGACAGGTACGAGCAGTACTTC	CASSQVGVDRYEQYF
TRBJ2-5	TRBV18	.	TRBD1	TGTGCCAGCTTGCCCGGACAGGAAGAGACCCAGTACTTC	CASLPGQEETQYF
TRBJ2-1	TRBV28	once	.	TGTGCCAGCAGTTTTTTTAGGGATGAGCAGTTCTTC	CASSFFRDEQFF
TRBJ2-5	TRBV6-1	.	.	TGTGCCAGCAGTTGGGGAACCGGGGAGAGGGAGACCCAGTACTTC	CASSWGTGERETQYF
TRBJ2-3	TRBV7-3	.	.	TGTGCCAGCGGACTTGGGGGGCCCACAGATACGCAGTATTTT	CASGLGGPTDTQYF
TRBJ2-7	TRBV7-2	.	.	TGTGCCAGCAGCTTTTCGGAGGACGGATCACAGTACTTC	CASSFSEDGSQYF
TRBJ1-5	TRBV4-1	.	TRBD1	TGCGCCAGCAGCCAAAGCAGGGGGTATCAGCCCCAGCATTTT	CASSQSRGYQPQHF
TRBJ2-7	TRBV28	.	TRBD1	TGTGCCAGCAGTGAGGTGGGACAGTCCTACGAGCAGTACTTC	CASSEVGQSYEQYF
TRBJ2-1	TRBV29-1	once	TRBD1	TGCAGCGTTTCAGGGGGTAGATACAATGAGCAGTTCTTC	CSVSGGRYNEQFF
TRBJ1-1	TRBV7-9	.	.	TGTGCCAGCAGCTTCCACAGGGCGGAGAGCACTGAAGCTTTCTTT	CASSFHRAESTEAFF
TRBJ2-7	TRBV4-2	.	.	TGTGCCAGCAGCCAAGAAACAGGAACCTACGAGCAGTACTTC	CASSQETGTYEQYF
TRBJ2-1	TRBV28	.	.	TGTGCCAGCAGCGCAAACCGCGGCTCCTACAATGAGCAGTTCTTC	CASSANRGSYNEQFF
TRBJ2-7	TRBV7-2	.	TRBD2	TGTGCCAGCAGCTTAGACCCACTAGCGGGAGTTAGTTACGAGCAGTACTTC	CASSLDPLAGVSYEQYF
TRBJ2-5	TRBV7-9	.	TRBD1	TGTGCCAGCAGCTTCCCCGCGGGACAGGGAAAAGAGACCCAGTACTTC	CASSFPAGQGKETQYF
TRBJ2-7	TRBV2	once	TRBD2	TGTGCCAGCAGTCGGCGGGAGGGCCCCTACGAGCAGTACTTC	CASSRREGPYEQYF
TRBJ2-1	TRBV18	.	TRBD2	TGTGCCAGCTCACCCACTCAGACTAGCGGGAGGTCCAATGAGCAGTTCTTC	CASSPTQTSGRSNEQFF
TRBJ2-7	TRBV7-3	.	TRBD1	TGCGCCAGCAGCCAAGGGACAGGGTCATTCTACGAGCAGTACTTC	CASSQGTGSFYEQYF
TRBJ1-3	TRBV10-1	few	.	TGCGCCAGCAACTCACCCGAGGACGGCTCGAGCTCTGGAAACACCATATATTTT	CASNSPEDGSSSGNTIYF
TRBJ2-7	TRBV6-5	.	TRBD2	TGTGCCAGCAGTTACTCTGGACTAGCGGACCCCTACGAGCAGTACTTC	CASSYSGLADPYEQYF
TRBJ2-3	TRBV7-9	.	.	TGTGCCAGCAGCTTAAACTTTCAAGCTAGCACAGATACGCAGTATTTT	CASSLNFQASTDTQYF
TRBJ2-7	TRBV19	.	TRBD1	TGTGCCAGTAGTATAGCGCAGGGGGTCGAGCAGTACTTC	CASSIAQGVEQYF
TRBJ2-1	TRBV7-3	.	.	TGTGCCAGCAGCCCAACGGGGACCCACTACAATGAGCAGTTCTTC	CASSPTGTHYNEQFF